This note documents a single T cell receptor beta chain sequence. Its antigen is unidentified. Using a J-beta primer mix together with a sample-barcoded 5' primer, a second PCR was run for about 7 to 12 cycles. One entry per CDR3 protein results from TCRdb running MiXCR on the 5' RACE reads. This table has some 1.5 million distinct CDR3 sequences, roughly 27% appearing once. The data were obtained in a study of blood T cells in healthy people across ages. Regarding the study as a whole: Higher diversity and more naive CD4+ cells were features of long-lived donors, compared to aged donors. Expanded clonotype changes were possibly confounded by unknown donor CMV status.

This CDR3 spans 13 amino acids. V was clipped by 6 bases and J by 11 bases, with 16 bases between them. CDR1 MNHNY and CDR2 SVGAGI come from the germline V gene (reference sequence). Each donor had about 9.6 milliliters of peripheral blood drawn. The TCR was taken from a woman aged 25 to 39 in good health. The gene calls are TRBV6-6 and TRBJ1-4; D call uncertain. Sequencing was carried out using blood. CDR3 bases: TGTGCCAGCAGCGGACCCCCTCTGGGGAAACTGTTTTTT. It specifies CASSGPPLGKLFF.